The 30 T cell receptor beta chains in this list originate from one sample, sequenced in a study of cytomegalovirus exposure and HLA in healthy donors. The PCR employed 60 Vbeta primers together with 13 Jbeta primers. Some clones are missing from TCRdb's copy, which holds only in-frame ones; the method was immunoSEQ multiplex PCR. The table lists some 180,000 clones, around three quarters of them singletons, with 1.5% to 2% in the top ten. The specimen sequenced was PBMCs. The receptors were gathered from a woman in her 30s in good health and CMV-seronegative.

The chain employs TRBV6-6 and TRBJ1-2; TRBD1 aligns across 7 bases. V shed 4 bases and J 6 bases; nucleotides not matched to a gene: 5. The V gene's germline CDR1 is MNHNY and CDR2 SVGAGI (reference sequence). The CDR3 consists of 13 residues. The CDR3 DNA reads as TGTGCCAGCAGTTCGGAACAGGGGAATGGCTACACCTTC. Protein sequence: CASSSEQGNGYTF.

The CDR3 coding sequence is TGCGCCAGCAGCCAACCCCCGGGAGCCGAGATCGAGCAGTTCTTC. This sequence encodes CASSQPPGAEIEQFF. V is TRBV4-1 and J is TRBJ2-1; D is possibly TRBD2 (6 bases). The CDR3 is made up of 15 amino acids. V was cut by 2 bases and J by 10 bases, with 18 bases left in between. CDR1 and CDR2 (germline): MGHRA, YSYEKL.

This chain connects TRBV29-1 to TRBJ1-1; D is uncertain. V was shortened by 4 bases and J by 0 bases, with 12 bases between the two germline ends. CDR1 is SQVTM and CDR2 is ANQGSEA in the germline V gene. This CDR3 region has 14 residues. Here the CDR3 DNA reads TGCAGCGTTGGAAGTGGCACCTTGAACACTGAAGCTTTCTTT. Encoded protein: CSVGSGTLNTEAFF.

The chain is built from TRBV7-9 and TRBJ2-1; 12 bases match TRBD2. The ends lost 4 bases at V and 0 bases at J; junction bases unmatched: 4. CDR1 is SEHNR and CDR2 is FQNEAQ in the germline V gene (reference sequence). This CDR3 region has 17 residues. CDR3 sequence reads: CASSSPTSGSSYNEQFF. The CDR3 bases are TGTGCCAGCAGCTCGCCGACTAGCGGGAGCTCCTACAATGAGCAGTTCTTC.

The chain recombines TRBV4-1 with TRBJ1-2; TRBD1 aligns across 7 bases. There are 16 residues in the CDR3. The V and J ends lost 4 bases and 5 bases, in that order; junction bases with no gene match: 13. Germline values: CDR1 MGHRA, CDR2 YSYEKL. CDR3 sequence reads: CASSPVGQVKAYGYTF. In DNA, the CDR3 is TGCGCCAGCAGCCCCGTCGGACAGGTTAAAGCGTATGGCTACACCTTC.

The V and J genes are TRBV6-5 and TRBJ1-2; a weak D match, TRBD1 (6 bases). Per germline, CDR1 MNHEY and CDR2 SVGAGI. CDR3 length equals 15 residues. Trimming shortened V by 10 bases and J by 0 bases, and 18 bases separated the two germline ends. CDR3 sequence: CATHITGKANYGYTF. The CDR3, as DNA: TGTGCCACTCACATAACAGGGAAGGCTAACTATGGCTACACCTTC.

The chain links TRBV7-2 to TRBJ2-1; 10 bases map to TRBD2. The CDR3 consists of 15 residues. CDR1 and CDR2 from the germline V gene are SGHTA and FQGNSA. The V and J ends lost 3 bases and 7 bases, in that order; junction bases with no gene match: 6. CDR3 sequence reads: CASSLETSGWNEQFF. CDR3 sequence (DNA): TGTGCCAGCAGCTTGGAGACTAGCGGGTGGAATGAGCAGTTCTTC.

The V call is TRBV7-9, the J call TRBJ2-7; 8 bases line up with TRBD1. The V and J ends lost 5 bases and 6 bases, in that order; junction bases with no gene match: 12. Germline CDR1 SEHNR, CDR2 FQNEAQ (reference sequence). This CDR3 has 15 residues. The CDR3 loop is CASSHTRQGSGEQYF. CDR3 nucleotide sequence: TGTGCCAGCAGCCATACTCGACAGGGGTCGGGCGAGCAGTACTTC. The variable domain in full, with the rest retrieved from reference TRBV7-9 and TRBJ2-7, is DTGVSQNPRHKITKRGQNVTFRCDPISEHNRLYWYRQTLGQGPEFLTYFQNEAQLEKSRLLSDRFSAERPKGSFSTLEIQRTEQGDSAMYLCASSHTRQGSGEQYFGPGTRLTVT.

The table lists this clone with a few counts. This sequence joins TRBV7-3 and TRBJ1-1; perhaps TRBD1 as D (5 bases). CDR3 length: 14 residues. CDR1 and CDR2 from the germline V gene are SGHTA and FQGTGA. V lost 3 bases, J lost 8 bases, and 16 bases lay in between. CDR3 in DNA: TGTGCCAGCAGCTTCAACCGCGACAGCAAAGAAGCTTTCTTT. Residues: CASSFNRDSKEAFF.

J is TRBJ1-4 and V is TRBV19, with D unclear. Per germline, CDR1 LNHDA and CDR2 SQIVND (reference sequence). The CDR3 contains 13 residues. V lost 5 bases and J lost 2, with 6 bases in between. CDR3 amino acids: CASSRWTNEKLFF. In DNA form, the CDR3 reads TGTGCCAGTAGTCGGTGGACTAATGAAAAACTGTTTTTT.

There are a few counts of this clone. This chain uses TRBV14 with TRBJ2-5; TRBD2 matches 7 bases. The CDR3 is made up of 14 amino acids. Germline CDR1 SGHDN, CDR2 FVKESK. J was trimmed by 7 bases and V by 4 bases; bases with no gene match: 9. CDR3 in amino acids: CASSLGTKYGTQYF. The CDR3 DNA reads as TGTGCCAGCAGCCTCGGGACTAAGTATGGGACCCAGTACTTC.

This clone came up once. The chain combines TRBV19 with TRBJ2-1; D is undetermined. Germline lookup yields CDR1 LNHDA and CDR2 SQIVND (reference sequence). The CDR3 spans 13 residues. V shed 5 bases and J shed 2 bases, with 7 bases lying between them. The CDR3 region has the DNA TGTGCCAGTAGTGAGACTGCCTACAATGAGCAGTTCTTC. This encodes CASSETAYNEQFF.

The CDR3, as DNA: TGCGCCAGTCACCTCGGGACAGGGCAAAATAGCTACACCTTC. This sequence encodes CASHLGTGQNSYTF. V and J are TRBV5-1 and TRBJ1-2; 9 bases match TRBD1. Germline V gene data show CDR1 as SGHRS and CDR2 as YFSETQ. The J segment lost 9 bases and the V segment lost 8 bases, leaving 14 bases of the junction unmatched. The CDR3 sequence is 14 residues long.

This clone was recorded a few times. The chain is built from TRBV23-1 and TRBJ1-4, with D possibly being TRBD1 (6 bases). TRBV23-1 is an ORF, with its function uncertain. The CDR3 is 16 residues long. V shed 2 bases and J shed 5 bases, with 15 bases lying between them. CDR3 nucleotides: TGCGCCAGCAGTCAACAGACAGGAGAGGAGAATGAAAAACTGTTTTTT. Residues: CASSQQTGEENEKLFF.

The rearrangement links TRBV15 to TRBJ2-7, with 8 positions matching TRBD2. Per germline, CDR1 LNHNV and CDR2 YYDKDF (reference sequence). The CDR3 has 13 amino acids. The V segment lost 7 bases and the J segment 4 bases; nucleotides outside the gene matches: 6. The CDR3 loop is CATTPGGQYEQYF. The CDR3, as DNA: TGTGCCACCACCCCGGGAGGGCAGTACGAGCAGTACTTC.

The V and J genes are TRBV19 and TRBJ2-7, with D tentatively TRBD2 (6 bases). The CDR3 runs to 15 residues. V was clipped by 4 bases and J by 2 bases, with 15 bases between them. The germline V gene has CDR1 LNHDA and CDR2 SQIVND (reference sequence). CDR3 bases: TGTGCCAGTAGTAGCTCCGGGACTGCAACCTACGAGCAGTACTTC. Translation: CASSSSGTATYEQYF.

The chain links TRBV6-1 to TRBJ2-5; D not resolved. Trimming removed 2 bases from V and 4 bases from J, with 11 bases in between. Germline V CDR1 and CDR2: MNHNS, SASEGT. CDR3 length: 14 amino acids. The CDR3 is CASSELQSGETQYF. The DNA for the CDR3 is TGTGCCAGCAGTGAACTACAGTCTGGAGAGACCCAGTACTTC.

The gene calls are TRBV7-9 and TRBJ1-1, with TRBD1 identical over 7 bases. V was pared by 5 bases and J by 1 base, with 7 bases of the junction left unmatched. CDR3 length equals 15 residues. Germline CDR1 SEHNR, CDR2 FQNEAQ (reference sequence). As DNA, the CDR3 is TGTGCCAGCAGCCACTCTAGGACAGGGAACACTGAAGCTTTCTTT. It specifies CASSHSRTGNTEAFF.

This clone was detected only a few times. The CDR3 here is CASSLVLEGEAFF. CDR3 sequence (DNA): TGTGCCAGCAGCTTAGTATTGGAGGGTGAAGCTTTCTTT. The chain recombines TRBV7-2 with TRBJ1-1; no firm D call. Germline V CDR1 and CDR2: SGHTA, FQGNSA. V lost 1 base, J lost 7 bases, and 10 bases lay in between. The CDR3 sequence is 13 residues long.

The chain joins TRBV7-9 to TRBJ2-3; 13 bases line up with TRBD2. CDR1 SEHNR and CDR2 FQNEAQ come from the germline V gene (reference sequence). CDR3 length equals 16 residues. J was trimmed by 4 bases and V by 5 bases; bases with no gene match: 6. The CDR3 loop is CASSTTLAGGPDTQYF. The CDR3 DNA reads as TGTGCCAGCAGCACAACACTAGCGGGAGGGCCAGATACGCAGTATTTT.

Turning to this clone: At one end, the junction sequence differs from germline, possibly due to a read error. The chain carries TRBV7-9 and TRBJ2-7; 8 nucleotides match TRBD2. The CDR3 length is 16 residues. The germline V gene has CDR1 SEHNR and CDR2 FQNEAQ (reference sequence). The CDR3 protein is CSSSSLREGGSYEQYF. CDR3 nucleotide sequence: TGTTCCAGCAGCTCCCTTCGGGAGGGGGGCTCCTACGAGCAGTACTTC. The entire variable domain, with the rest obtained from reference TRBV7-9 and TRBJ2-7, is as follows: DTGVSQNPRHKITKRGQNVTFRCDPISEHNRLYWYRQTLGQGPEFLTYFQNEAQLEKSRLLSDRFSAERPKGSFSTLEIQRTEQGDSAMYLCSSSSLREGGSYEQYFGPGTRLTVT.

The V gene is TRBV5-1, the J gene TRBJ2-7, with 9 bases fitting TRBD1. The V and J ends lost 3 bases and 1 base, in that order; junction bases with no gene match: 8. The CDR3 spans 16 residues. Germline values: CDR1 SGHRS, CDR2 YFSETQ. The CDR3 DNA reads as TGCGCCAGCAGCTCCGGGACAGGGATGGGGTCCTACGAGCAGTACTTC. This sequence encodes CASSSGTGMGSYEQYF.

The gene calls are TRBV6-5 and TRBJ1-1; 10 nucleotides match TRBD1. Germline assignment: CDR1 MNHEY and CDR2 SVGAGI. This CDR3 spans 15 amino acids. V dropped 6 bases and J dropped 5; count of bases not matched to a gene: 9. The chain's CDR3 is CASRGDRGRVTEAFF. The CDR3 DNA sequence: TGTGCCAGCAGGGGAGACAGGGGGCGCGTTACTGAAGCTTTCTTT.

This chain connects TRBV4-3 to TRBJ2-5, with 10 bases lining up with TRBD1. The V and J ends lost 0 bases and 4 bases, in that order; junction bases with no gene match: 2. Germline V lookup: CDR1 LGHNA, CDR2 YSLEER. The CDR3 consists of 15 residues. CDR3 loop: CASSQDRDRGETQYF. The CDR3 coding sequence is TGCGCCAGCAGCCAAGACCGGGACAGGGGAGAGACCCAGTACTTC.

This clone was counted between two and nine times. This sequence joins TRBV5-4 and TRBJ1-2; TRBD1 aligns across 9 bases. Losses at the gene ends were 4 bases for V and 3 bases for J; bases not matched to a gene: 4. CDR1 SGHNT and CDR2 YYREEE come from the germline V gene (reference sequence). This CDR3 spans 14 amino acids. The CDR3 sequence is CASSPDRGDYGYTF. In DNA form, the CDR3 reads TGTGCCAGCAGCCCCGACAGGGGGGACTATGGCTACACCTTC.

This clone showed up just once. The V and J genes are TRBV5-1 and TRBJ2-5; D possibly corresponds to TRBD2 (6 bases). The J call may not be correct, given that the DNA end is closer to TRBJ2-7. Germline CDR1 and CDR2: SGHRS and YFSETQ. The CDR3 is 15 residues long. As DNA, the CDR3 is TGCGCCAGCAGCTTGGGGGGACTTATCGCCTACGAGCAGTACTTC. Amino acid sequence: CASSLGGLIAYEQYF.

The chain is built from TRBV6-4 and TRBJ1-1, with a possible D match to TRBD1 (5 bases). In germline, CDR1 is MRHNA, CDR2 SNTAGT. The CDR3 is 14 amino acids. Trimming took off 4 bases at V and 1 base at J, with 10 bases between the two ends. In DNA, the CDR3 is TGTGCCAGCAGTGTGGAGGGGTCGAACACTGAAGCTTTCTTT. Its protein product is CASSVEGSNTEAFF.

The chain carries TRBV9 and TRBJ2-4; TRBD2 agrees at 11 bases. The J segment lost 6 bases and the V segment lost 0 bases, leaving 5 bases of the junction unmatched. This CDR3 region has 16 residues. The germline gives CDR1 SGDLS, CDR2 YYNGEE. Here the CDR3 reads CASSVGASGRINIQYF. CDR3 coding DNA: TGTGCCAGCAGCGTAGGGGCTAGCGGGAGGATAAACATTCAGTACTTC.

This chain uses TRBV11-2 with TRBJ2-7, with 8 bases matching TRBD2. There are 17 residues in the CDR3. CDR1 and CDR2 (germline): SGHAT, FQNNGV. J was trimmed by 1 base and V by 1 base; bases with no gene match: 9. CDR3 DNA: TGTGCCAGCAGCTTAGGGCGGGGGGCCAGCAGGTCCTACGAGCAGTACTTC. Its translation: CASSLGRGASRSYEQYF.

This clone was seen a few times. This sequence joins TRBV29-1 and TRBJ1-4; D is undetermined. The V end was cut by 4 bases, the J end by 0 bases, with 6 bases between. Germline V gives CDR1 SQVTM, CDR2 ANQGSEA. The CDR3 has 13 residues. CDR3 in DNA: TGCAGCGTTGGACACTCAACTAATGAAAAACTGTTTTTT. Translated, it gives CSVGHSTNEKLFF.